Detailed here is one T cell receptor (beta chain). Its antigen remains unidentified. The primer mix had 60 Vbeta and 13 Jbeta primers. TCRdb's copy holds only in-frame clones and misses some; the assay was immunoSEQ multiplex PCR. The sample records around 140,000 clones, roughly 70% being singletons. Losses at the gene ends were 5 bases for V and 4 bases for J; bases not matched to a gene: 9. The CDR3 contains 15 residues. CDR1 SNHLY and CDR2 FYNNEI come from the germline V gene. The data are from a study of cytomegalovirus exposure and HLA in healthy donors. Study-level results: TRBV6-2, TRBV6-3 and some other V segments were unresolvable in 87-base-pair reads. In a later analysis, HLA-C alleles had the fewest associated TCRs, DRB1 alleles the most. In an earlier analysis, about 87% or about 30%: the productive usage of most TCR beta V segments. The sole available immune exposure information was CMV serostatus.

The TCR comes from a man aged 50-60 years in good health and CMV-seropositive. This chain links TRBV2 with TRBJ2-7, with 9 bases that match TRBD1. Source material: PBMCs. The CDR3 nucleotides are TGTGCCAGCAGTCTTGAACAGGGGGCTCAGTACGAGCAGTACTTC. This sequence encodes CASSLEQGAQYEQYF.